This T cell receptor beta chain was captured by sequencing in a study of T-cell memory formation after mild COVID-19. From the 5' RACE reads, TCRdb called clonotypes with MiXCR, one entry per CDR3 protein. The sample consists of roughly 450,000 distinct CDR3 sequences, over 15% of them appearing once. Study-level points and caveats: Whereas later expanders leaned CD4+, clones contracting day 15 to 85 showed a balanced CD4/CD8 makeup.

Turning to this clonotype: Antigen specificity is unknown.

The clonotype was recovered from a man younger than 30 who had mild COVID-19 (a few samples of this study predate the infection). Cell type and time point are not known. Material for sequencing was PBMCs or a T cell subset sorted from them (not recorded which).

Here the CDR3 reads CASSSRWTLGEQFF. In DNA form, the CDR3 reads TGTGCCAGCAGCTCCCGTTGGACGCTGGGTGAGCAGTTCTTC. This rearrangement joins TRBV7-9 to TRBJ2-1, with unresolved D. Trimming pared 4 bases from V and 9 bases from J, leaving 16 bases between. The CDR3 is 14 amino acids. CDR1 SEHNR and CDR2 FQNEAQ come from the germline V gene (reference sequence).